Listed below are T cell receptor beta chains from one sample, sequenced in a study of T cell responses to AZD1222 COVID-19 vaccine. Generated by immunoSEQ multiplex PCR, the TCRdb table keeps only in-frame clones and is missing some. The sample holds some 120,000 clones, 88% seen once. The sample was peripheral blood, taken on day 0 of AZD1222 vaccination. These receptors were collected from an adult in good health. CDR3s include the opening cysteine and the closing phenylalanine or tryptophan. A D gene is named only where the DNA matches it firmly. Expanded clones are given a class, and other clones once, few, many or no size at all.

V	D	size	J	CDR3	DNA
TRBV9	TRBD1	.	TRBJ1-4	CASSVATDRDEKLFF	TGTGCCAGCAGCGTAGCTACGGACAGGGATGAAAAACTGTTTTTT
TRBV28	TRBD1	.	TRBJ1-6	CASSSTGTGYNSPLHF	TGTGCCAGCAGTTCGACCGGGACAGGGTATAATTCACCCCTCCACTTT
TRBV6-5	TRBD1	.	TRBJ1-3	CASSLDRGNTIYF	TGTGCCAGCAGTTTGGACAGGGGAAACACCATATATTTT
TRBV3-1/TRBV3-2	.	.	TRBJ1-1	CASSQGHGDTEAFF	TGTGCCAGCAGCCAAGGTCACGGGGACACTGAAGCTTTCTTT
TRBV7-7	.	.	TRBJ2-7	CASSPGRSYEQYF	TGTGCTAGCAGCCCGGGACGGTCCTACGAGCAGTACTTC
TRBV27	.	.	TRBJ2-3	CASSWGGSTDTQYF	TGTGCCAGCAGTTGGGGCGGTAGCACAGATACGCAGTATTTT
TRBV7-9	TRBD2	once	TRBJ2-1	CASSLTSAGEQFF	TGTGCCAGCAGTCTTACTAGCGCCGGGGAGCAGTTCTTC
TRBV7-6	.	few	TRBJ2-7	CASSLDTGSWGEQYF	TGTGCCAGCAGCTTAGATACAGGGAGCTGGGGAGAGCAGTACTTC
TRBV29-1	.	once	TRBJ2-3	CNTILGDTQYF	TGCAACACCATCCTAGGGGATACGCAGTATTTT
TRBV11-2	TRBD1	.	TRBJ2-5	CASSPRTGEETQYF	TGTGCCAGCAGCCCCCGGACAGGGGAGGAGACCCAGTACTTC
TRBV2	TRBD1	once	TRBJ2-5	CASSGDRPQETQYF	TGTGCCAGCAGCGGGGACAGACCCCAAGAGACCCAGTACTTC
TRBV6-4	.	.	TRBJ2-2	CASSASGGAGELFF	TGTGCCAGCAGTGCATCCGGGGGCGCCGGGGAGCTGTTTTTT
TRBV6-2/TRBV6-3	TRBD2	.	TRBJ2-3	CASSYPLAGGPTDTQYF	TGTGCCAGCAGTTACCCACTAGCGGGAGGGCCTACAGATACGCAGTATTTT
TRBV9	TRBD1	.	TRBJ1-2	CASSVHEGQAIGYTF	TGTGCCAGCAGCGTGCATGAGGGACAGGCTATTGGCTACACCTTC
TRBV27	.	.	TRBJ1-2	CASSLRGKAAWRDGYTF	TGTGCCAGCAGTTTACGTGGCAAGGCAGCCTGGCGTGATGGCTACACCTTC
TRBV21-1	.	.	TRBJ1-3	CASRPPSRFVSGNTIYF	TGTGCCAGCAGACCCCCCTCGAGGTTCGTATCTGGAAACACCATATATTTT
TRBV7-9	.	.	TRBJ1-6	CASSPSPPYVSPLHF	TGTGCCAGCAGCCCCTCACCCCCCTATGTTTCACCCCTCCACTTT
TRBV19	TRBD1	.	TRBJ1-2	CASRVGDRGYTF	TGTGCCAGTAGGGTGGGGGACAGAGGCTACACCTTC
TRBV7-8	TRBD2	.	TRBJ2-2	CASSRTASGLNTGELFF	TGTGCCAGCAGTCGTACTGCTAGCGGGCTGAACACCGGGGAGCTGTTTTTT
TRBV20-1	.	.	TRBJ2-7	CSARRLNEQYF	TGCAGTGCTAGACGGCTGAACGAGCAGTACTTC
TRBV24-1	TRBD1	.	TRBJ2-7	CATAGTGFRGQYF	TGTGCCACCGCCGGGACAGGGTTTCGTGGGCAGTACTTC
TRBV5-1	TRBD1	.	TRBJ2-3	CASSLDPGQGTTDTQYF	TGCGCCAGCAGCCTCGATCCGGGACAGGGGACCACAGATACGCAGTATTTT
TRBV5-5	.	.	TRBJ1-6	CASSLEATNSPLHF	TGTGCCAGCAGCTTGGAAGCTACCAATTCACCCCTCCACTTT
TRBV21-1	.	.	TRBJ1-5	CASGSRQGAVSNQPQHF	TGTGCCAGCGGCTCTAGGCAGGGGGCTGTTAGCAATCAGCCCCAGCATTTT
TRBV6-5	.	.	TRBJ2-1	CASSYSRVYNEQFF	TGTGCCAGCAGTTACTCGAGAGTCTACAATGAGCAGTTCTTC
TRBV2	.	few	TRBJ2-1	CASSESPGVYNEQFF	TGTGCCAGCAGTGAATCCCCGGGCGTCTACAATGAGCAGTTCTTC
TRBV29-1	TRBD1	.	TRBJ1-4	CSVEAGTGGSSTNEKLFF	TGCAGCGTTGAGGCCGGGACAGGGGGCTCCTCAACTAATGAAAAACTGTTTTTT
TRBV2	.	.	TRBJ1-5	CASKVWGATDQPQHF	TGTGCCAGCAAGGTGTGGGGGGCGACCGATCAGCCCCAGCATTTT
TRBV10-3	TRBD2	.	TRBJ2-3	CAISAGTSGRGSTDTQYF	TGTGCCATCAGCGCCGGGACTAGCGGGAGGGGGAGCACAGATACGCAGTATTTT
TRBV30	.	.	TRBJ2-7	CAWSYSYEQYF	TGTGCCTGGAGTTACTCTTACGAGCAGTACTTC
TRBV19	.	.	TRBJ2-7	CASSIGQGGKTYEQYF	TGTGCCAGTAGTATAGGGCAGGGCGGTAAGACCTACGAGCAGTACTTC
TRBV5-6	.	.	TRBJ1-5	CASSRSFGNQPQHF	TGTGCCAGCAGCAGGAGTTTCGGCAATCAGCCCCAGCATTTT
TRBV7-2	.	.	TRBJ2-5	CASSLGRQETQYF	TGTGCCAGCAGCTTAGGCAGGCAAGAGACCCAGTACTTC
TRBV30	TRBD1	.	TRBJ1-6	CAWSTPPQRARGRDFFNSPLHF	TGTGCCTGGAGTACACCACCCCAGAGGGCCAGGGGGCGAGATTTTTTCAATTCACCCCTCCACTTT
TRBV11-2	.	few	TRBJ1-4	CASSESGVADEKLFF	TGTGCCAGCAGCGAAAGTGGGGTTGCGGATGAAAAACTGTTTTTT
TRBV29-1	TRBD2	.	TRBJ2-7	CSVEGGTSGREQYF	TGCAGCGTTGAAGGGGGGACTAGCGGGAGGGAGCAGTACTTC
TRBV6-4	.	.	TRBJ2-3	CASSDTGGRADTQYF	TGTGCCAGCAGTGACACCGGGGGGCGCGCAGATACGCAGTATTTT